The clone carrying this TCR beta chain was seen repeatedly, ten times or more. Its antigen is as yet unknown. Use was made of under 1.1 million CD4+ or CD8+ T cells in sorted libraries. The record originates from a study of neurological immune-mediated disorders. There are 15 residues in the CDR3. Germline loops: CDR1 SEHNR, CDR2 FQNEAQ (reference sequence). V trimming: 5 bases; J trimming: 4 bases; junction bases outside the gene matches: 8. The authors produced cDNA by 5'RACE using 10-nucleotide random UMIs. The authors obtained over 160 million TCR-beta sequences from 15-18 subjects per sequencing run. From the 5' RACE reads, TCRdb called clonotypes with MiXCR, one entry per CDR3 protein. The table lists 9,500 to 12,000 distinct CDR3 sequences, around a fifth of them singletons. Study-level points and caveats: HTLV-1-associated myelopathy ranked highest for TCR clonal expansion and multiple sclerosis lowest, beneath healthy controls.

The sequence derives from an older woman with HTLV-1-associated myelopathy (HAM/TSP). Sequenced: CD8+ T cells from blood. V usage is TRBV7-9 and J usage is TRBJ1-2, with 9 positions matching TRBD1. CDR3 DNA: TGTGCCAGCAGCGTAGGGACAGGGTCTGTCTATGGCTACACCTTC. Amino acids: CASSVGTGSVYGYTF.